This T cell receptor beta chain was identified in a study of control samples from healthy donors and cancer patients. Profiling relied on immunoSEQ multiplex PCR, and the TCRdb table lists in-frame clones only, not all of them. The data contain about 140,000 clones, roughly nine tenths of them singletons. Germline-derived CDR1 and CDR2 are MGHDK and SYGVNS. The CDR3 sequence is 18 residues long. V was pared by 3 bases and J by 2 bases, with 19 bases between. The clonotype was recovered from a woman under 40 in good health. V gene TRBV25-1 combines with J gene TRBJ2-2; possibly TRBD1 for D (6 bases). Sequenced input: blood. In nucleotides, the CDR3 is TGTGCCAGCAGTGACCCCGTGGCGAGGACAGCAAACACCGGGGAGCTGTTTTTT. This encodes CASSDPVARTANTGELFF.